Listed below are T cell receptor beta chains from one sample, sequenced in a study of CD8 T cells in ankylosing spondylitis. One entry per CDR3 protein, called by TCRdb with MiXCR from the 5' RACE reads. The repertoire has around 340,000 distinct CDR3 sequences, 20% to 25% of them found once; the top ten carry roughly 13%. The specimen sequenced was blood, either unsorted or a sorted T cell fraction (not recorded which). The receptor set was obtained from a male donor with ankylosing spondylitis or in good health (not recorded which). CDR3s include the opening cysteine and the closing phenylalanine or tryptophan. Fields, in order: V gene, CDR3 protein.

V gene: TRBV12-3/TRBV12-4
CDR3 protein: CATLYSGVSYNEQFF

V gene: TRBV6-1
CDR3 protein: CASSGNLRSAAYNEQFF

V gene: TRBV5-1
CDR3 protein: CASSFSSSGGYEQYF

V gene: TRBV7-6
CDR3 protein: CASSTLDRNTIYF

V gene: TRBV20-1
CDR3 protein: CSAKTGSHQETQYF

V gene: TRBV5-1
CDR3 protein: CASSSGLAVNSEQFF

V gene: TRBV4-2
CDR3 protein: CASRFDEGGRADTQYF

V gene: TRBV24-1
CDR3 protein: CATSDALLENEQFF

V gene: TRBV9
CDR3 protein: CASSVAGTPYNEQFF

V gene: TRBV3-1
CDR3 protein: CASSQVSPGTPSYEQYF

V gene: TRBV4-1
CDR3 protein: CASSHGTSESSYEQYF

V gene: TRBV20-1
CDR3 protein: CSARPTGREQYF

V gene: TRBV7-2
CDR3 protein: CASRRQTQETQYF

V gene: TRBV4-1
CDR3 protein: CASSQDLAVIGTEAFF

V gene: TRBV7-9
CDR3 protein: CASSLERTGPSEQYF

V gene: TRBV2
CDR3 protein: CAGDRGLGETQYF

V gene: TRBV7-9
CDR3 protein: CASSHLQGEASYEQYF

V gene: TRBV9
CDR3 protein: CASSVDPGLAGTYEQYF

V gene: TRBV20-1
CDR3 protein: CSARGDRPTDTQYF

V gene: TRBV5-1
CDR3 protein: CASSSDSGTQYF

V gene: TRBV3-1
CDR3 protein: CASSQTGSESYEQYF

V gene: TRBV27
CDR3 protein: CASSLGPGENTEAFF

V gene: TRBV30
CDR3 protein: CAWTGGATLKETQYF

V gene: TRBV29-1
CDR3 protein: CSVEERGSGELFF

V gene: TRBV11-2
CDR3 protein: CASSLGTAGAYNEQFF

V gene: TRBV30
CDR3 protein: CAWSVGSGSYEQYF

V gene: TRBV13
CDR3 protein: CASSQTDRDGYTF

V gene: TRBV19
CDR3 protein: CASSIDAGSGANVLTF

V gene: TRBV28
CDR3 protein: CASNGIAGGRNEQFF

V gene: TRBV9
CDR3 protein: CASSESGGAGETQYF

V gene: TRBV28
CDR3 protein: CASSFNLRDPYEQYF

V gene: TRBV29-1
CDR3 protein: CSVGVVDYQYEQYF

V gene: TRBV5-4
CDR3 protein: CASSLAPGGGRKHTDTQYF

V gene: TRBV25-1
CDR3 protein: CASRDPKKGQEKDGTPYNEQFF

V gene: TRBV7-8
CDR3 protein: CASRRQGAIYGYTF

V gene: TRBV5-1
CDR3 protein: CASSLGTGEGYF

V gene: TRBV2
CDR3 protein: CASSDGRGTDYGYTF

V gene: TRBV20-1
CDR3 protein: CSARETGNTIYF

V gene: TRBV12-3/TRBV12-4
CDR3 protein: CASSGHGYTF

V gene: TRBV7-9
CDR3 protein: CASSPGTPENYEQYF

V gene: TRBV4-1
CDR3 protein: CASSQEPSYISYEQYF

V gene: TRBV12-3/TRBV12-4
CDR3 protein: CASSLWDAITGELFF

V gene: TRBV6-5
CDR3 protein: CASGGPTEAFF

V gene: TRBV20-1
CDR3 protein: CSARGRANTGELFF

V gene: TRBV11-2
CDR3 protein: CASSPAVGRQFPDTQYF

V gene: TRBV4-2
CDR3 protein: CASSQDPRTLLEQYF

V gene: TRBV14
CDR3 protein: CASSQERGRSYTF

V gene: TRBV7-9
CDR3 protein: CASSSRVAGELFF

V gene: TRBV5-6
CDR3 protein: CASSWGLGSYEQYF

V gene: TRBV5-6
CDR3 protein: CASSLWTSGYEQYF

V gene: TRBV20-1
CDR3 protein: CRVRSSYNEQFF

V gene: TRBV5-1
CDR3 protein: CASSGKDGARDEQYF